The entry that follows covers one TCR beta chain sequence. This specimen comes from a study of blood T cell repertoires in COVID-19. Study summary: PBMCs, B-cell-depleted T cells, or T cells were the source of the cDNA or gDNA that made up the material.

Study members were between roughly 18 and 89 years old and lived in over 20 US regions. Cohort 3 recovered donors had two negative PCRs, clearance, or symptom resolution. This CDR3 spans 16 amino acids. The V and J ends lost 5 bases and 4 bases, in that order; junction bases with no gene match: 3. The germline V gene encodes CDR1 MNHNY and CDR2 SVGAGI (reference sequence). Libraries were prepared by immunoSEQ multiplex PCR; TCRdb keeps only in-frame clonotypes and omits some of them. The sample lists about 370,000 clones; roughly nine tenths were seen once. Input material: PBMCs or T cells enriched from blood (not recorded which). The sequence came from a man between 18 and 35 years old who had recovered from COVID-19. This chain uses TRBV6-6 with TRBJ2-1; 15 nucleotides line up with TRBD2. CDR3: CASSRGTSGRYNEQFF. CDR3 nucleotides: TGTGCCAGCAGTCGTGGGACTAGCGGGAGGTACAATGAGCAGTTCTTC.